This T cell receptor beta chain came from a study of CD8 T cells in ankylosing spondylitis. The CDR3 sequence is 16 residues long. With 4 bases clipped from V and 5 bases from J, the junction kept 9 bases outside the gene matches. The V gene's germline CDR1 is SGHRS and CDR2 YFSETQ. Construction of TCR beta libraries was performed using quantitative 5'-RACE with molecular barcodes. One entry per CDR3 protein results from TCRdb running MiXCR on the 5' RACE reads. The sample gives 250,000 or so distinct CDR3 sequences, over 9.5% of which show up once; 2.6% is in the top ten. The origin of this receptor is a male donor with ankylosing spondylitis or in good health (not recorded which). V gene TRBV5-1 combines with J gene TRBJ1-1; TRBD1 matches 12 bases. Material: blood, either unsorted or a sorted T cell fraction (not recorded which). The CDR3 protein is CASSEPGQGARTEAFF. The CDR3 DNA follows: TGCGCCAGCAGCGAACCGGGACAGGGGGCAAGGACTGAAGCTTTCTTT.